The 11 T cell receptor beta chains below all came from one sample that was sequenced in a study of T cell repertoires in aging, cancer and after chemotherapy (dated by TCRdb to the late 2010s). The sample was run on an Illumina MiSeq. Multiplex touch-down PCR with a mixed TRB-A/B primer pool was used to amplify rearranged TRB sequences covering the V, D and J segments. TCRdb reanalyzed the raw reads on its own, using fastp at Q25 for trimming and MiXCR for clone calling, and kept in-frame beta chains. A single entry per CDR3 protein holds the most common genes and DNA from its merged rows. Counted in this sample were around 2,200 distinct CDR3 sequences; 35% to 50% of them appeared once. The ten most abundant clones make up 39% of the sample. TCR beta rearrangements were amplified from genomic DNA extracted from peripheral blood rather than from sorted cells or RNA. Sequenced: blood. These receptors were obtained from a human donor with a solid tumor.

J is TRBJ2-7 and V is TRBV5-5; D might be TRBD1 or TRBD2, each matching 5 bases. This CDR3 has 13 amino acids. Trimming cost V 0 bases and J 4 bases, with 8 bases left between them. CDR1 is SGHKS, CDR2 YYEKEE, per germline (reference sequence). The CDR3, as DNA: TGTGCCAGCAGCTTGGGCAGGGAGTACGAGCAGTACTTC. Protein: CASSLGREYEQYF.

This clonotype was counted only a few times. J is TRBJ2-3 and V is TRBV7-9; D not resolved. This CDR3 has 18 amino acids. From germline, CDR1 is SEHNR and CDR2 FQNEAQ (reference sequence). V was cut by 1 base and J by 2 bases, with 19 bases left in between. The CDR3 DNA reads TGTGCCAGCAGCTTAGTGACCCGGTCGGCTAGTCACACAGATACGCAGTATTTT. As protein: CASSLVTRSASHTDTQYF.

The chain's CDR3 is CASSLDSFYNSPLHF. The CDR3 DNA is TGTGCCAGCAGCCTCGACAGTTTCTATAATTCACCCCTCCACTTT. The chain carries TRBV5-4 and TRBJ1-6, with D maybe TRBD1 (5 bases). Germline CDR1 is SGHNT and CDR2 is YYREEE (reference sequence). The V gene lost 4 bases and the J gene lost 3 bases, with 11 bases spanning the gap. The CDR3 consists of 15 residues.

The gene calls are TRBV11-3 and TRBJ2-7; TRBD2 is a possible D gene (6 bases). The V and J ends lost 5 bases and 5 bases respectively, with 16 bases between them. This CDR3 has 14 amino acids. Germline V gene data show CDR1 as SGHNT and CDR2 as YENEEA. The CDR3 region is CASSPYGGRNEQYF. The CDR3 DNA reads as TGTGCCAGCAGCCCGTATGGGGGGAGGAACGAGCAGTACTTC.

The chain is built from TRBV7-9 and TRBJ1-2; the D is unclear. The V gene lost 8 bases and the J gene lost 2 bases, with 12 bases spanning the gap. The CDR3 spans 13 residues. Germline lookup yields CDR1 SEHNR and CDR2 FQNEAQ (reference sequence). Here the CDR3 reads CASQLAGNYGYTF. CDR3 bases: TGTGCCAGCCAGCTTGCGGGGAACTATGGCTACACCTTC. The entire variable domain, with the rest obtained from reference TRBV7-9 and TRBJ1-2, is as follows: DTGVSQNPRHKITKRGQNVTFRCDPISEHNRLYWYRQTLGQGPEFLTYFQNEAQLEKSRLLSDRFSAERPKGSFSTLEIQRTEQGDSAMYLCASQLAGNYGYTFGSGTRLTVV.

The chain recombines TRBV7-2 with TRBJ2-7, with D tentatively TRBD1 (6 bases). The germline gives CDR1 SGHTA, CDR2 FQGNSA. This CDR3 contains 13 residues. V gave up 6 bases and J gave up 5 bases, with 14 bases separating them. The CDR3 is CASSIQGSDEQYF. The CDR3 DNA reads TGTGCCAGCAGTATTCAGGGGTCCGACGAGCAGTACTTC.

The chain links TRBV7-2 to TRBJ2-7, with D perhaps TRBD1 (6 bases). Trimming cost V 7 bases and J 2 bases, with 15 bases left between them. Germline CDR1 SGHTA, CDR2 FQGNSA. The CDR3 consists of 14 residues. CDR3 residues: CASNLPDSPYEQYF. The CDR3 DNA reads TGTGCCAGCAACCTACCGGACAGCCCCTACGAGCAGTACTTC.

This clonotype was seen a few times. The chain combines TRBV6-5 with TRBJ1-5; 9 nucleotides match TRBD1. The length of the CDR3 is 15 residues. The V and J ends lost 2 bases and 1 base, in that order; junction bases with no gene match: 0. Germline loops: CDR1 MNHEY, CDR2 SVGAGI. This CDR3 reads CASSYGQGSNQPQHF. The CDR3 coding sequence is TGTGCCAGCAGTTACGGACAGGGGAGCAATCAGCCCCAGCATTTT.

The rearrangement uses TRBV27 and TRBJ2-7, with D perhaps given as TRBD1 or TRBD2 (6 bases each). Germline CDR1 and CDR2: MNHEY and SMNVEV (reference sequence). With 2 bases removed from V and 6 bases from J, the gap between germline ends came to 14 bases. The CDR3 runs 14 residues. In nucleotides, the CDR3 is TGTGCCAGCAGTTTAGAGGGGGGATACGGCGAGCAGTACTTC. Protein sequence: CASSLEGGYGEQYF.

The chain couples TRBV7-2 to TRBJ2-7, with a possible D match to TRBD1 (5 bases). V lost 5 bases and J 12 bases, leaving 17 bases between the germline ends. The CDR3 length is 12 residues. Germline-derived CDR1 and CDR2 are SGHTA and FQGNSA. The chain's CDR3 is CASSLQAGSPYF. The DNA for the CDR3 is TGTGCCAGCAGCCTACAGGCCGGATCTCCGTACTTC. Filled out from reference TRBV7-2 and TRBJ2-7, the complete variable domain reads GAGVSQSPSNKVTEKGKDVELRCDPISGHTALYWYRQSLGQGLEFLIYFQGNSAPDKSGLPSDRFSAERTGGSVSTLTIQRTQQEDSAVYLCASSLQAGSPYFGPGTRLTVT.

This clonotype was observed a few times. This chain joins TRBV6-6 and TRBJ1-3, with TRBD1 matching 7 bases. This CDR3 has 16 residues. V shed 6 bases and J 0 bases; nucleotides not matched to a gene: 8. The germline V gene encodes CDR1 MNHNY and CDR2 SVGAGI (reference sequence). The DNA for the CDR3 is TGTGCCAGCAGAGGTCAGACAGGGCTCTCTGGAAACACCATATATTTT. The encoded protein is CASRGQTGLSGNTIYF.